A single T cell receptor beta chain is shown here with its context. Its target is not known. The CDR3 length is 15 residues. V lost 4 bases and J lost 0; bases outside the gene matches: 1. Germline V gene data show CDR1 as KGHSH and CDR2 as LQKENI. The PCR used 60 Vbeta and 13 Jbeta primers. Data came from immunoSEQ multiplex PCR; TCRdb stores just in-frame clones and leaves some out. The repertoire holds about 140,000 clones, with approximately 60% as singletons. The data are from a study of cytomegalovirus exposure and HLA in healthy donors. Study findings and constraints: Most TCR beta V segments were productive about 90% or about 30% of the time in an earlier analysis. Later on, a genetic analysis was performed. It linked a missense variant in DCLRE1C with V- and J-gene trimming of TCR beta.

Source material: PBMCs. This clonotype was sampled from a woman aged 40 to 55 in good health and CMV-seronegative. This chain uses TRBV18 with TRBJ2-3, with 10 bases matching TRBD2. CDR3 amino acids: CASSRTSGSTDTQYF. The CDR3 nucleotides read TGTGCCAGCTCACGGACTAGCGGTAGCACAGATACGCAGTATTTT.